The 19 T cell receptor beta chains given below trace back to one sample, sequenced in a study of T cell responses to AZD1222 COVID-19 vaccine. Here immunoSEQ multiplex PCR was the method, and the copy in TCRdb shows in-frame clones only, minus some. The sample includes 180,000 or so clones, 93% of them seen just once. This sample comprised peripheral blood, obtained 28 days after the second AZD1222 dose. The receptors derive from an adult who received the AZD1222 COVID-19 vaccine.

This chain joins TRBV7-9 and TRBJ2-1; 8 bases fit TRBD1. The ends lost 11 bases at V and 10 bases at J; junction bases unmatched: 1. The length of the CDR3 is 9 residues. In germline, CDR1 is SEHNR, CDR2 FQNEAQ (reference sequence). CDR3 sequence: CAGDREQFF. Written as DNA, the CDR3 is TGTGCCGGGGACAGGGAGCAGTTCTTC.

The chain uses TRBV5-1 and TRBJ1-4; 8 positions agree with TRBD1. This CDR3 is built from 16 residues. Unmatched junction bases numbered 5, after V lost 4 bases and J lost 0 bases. The V gene's germline CDR1 is SGHRS and CDR2 YFSETQ. CDR3 loop: CASSRDRPATNEKLFF. CDR3 nucleotide sequence: TGCGCCAGCAGCCGGGACAGGCCTGCAACTAATGAAAAACTGTTTTTT. The full variable domain, with the rest looked up from reference TRBV5-1 and TRBJ1-4, is KAGVTQTPRYLIKTRGQQVTLSCSPISGHRSVSWYQQTPGQGLQFLFEYFSETQRNKGNFPGRFSGRQFSNSRSEMNVSTLELGDSALYLCASSRDRPATNEKLFFGSGTQLSVL.

V and J are TRBV5-1 and TRBJ2-7, with TRBD2 matching over 14 bases. V lost 4 bases to trimming and J lost 3 bases; unmatched junction nucleotides: 0. CDR3 length: 14 residues. Germline lookup yields CDR1 SGHRS and CDR2 YFSETQ. CDR3 region: CASSGTSGGYEQYF. In DNA form, the CDR3 reads TGCGCCAGCAGCGGGACTAGCGGGGGCTACGAGCAGTACTTC.

V gene TRBV4-2 combines with J gene TRBJ2-1, with D perhaps assigned TRBD1 or TRBD2 (5 bases each). Germline loops: CDR1 LGHNA, CDR2 YNFKEQ. The V end was cut by 5 bases, the J end by 7 bases, with 12 bases between. The CDR3 length is 13 residues. In nucleotides, the CDR3 is TGTGCCAGCAGCTCCGGGACGAGGAATGAGCAGTTCTTC. It codes for CASSSGTRNEQFF.

V gene TRBV5-4 combines with J gene TRBJ2-1, with a weak D call TRBD2 (6 bases). The V end was cut by 4 bases, the J end by 6 bases, with 17 bases between. Germline V gives CDR1 SGHNT, CDR2 YYREEE (reference sequence). This CDR3 has 15 amino acids. This CDR3 is CASSLNLRLVNEQFF. CDR3 DNA: TGTGCCAGCAGCCTCAATCTTAGACTAGTCAATGAGCAGTTCTTC.

The CDR3: CASSSKGYGAWQYF. CDR3 nucleotides: TGTGCCAGCAGTTCAAAGGGGTACGGGGCGTGGCAGTACTTC. The J gene is TRBJ2-7, the V gene TRBV27; D is tentatively TRBD1 or TRBD2 (5 bases each). The CDR3 is 14 amino acids. Trimming cost V 4 bases and J 9 bases, with 19 bases left between them. From germline, CDR1 is MNHEY and CDR2 SMNVEV (reference sequence).

V is TRBV12-5 and J is TRBJ1-3; perhaps TRBD1 as D (5 bases). The germline V and J ends were trimmed by 1 base and 3 bases, with 13 bases remaining between them. CDR1 is LGHNT and CDR2 is FRNRAP in the germline V gene. This CDR3 is 16 amino acids long. CDR3 in amino acids: CASGLGGTLVGNTIYF. In nucleotides, the CDR3 is TGTGCTAGTGGTTTGGGCGGGACCTTGGTTGGAAACACCATATATTTT. Based on the CDR3 plus reference TRBV12-5 and TRBJ1-3, the full variable domain is DARVTQTPRHKVTEMGQEVTMRCQPILGHNTVFWYRQTMMQGLELLAYFRNRAPLDDSGMPKDRFSAEMPDATLATLKIQPSEPRDSAVYFCASGLGGTLVGNTIYFGEGSWLTVV.

This clone occurred a few times. V gene TRBV4-2 combines with J gene TRBJ1-2, with 7 bases that match TRBD1. The CDR3 has 16 residues. The V gene's germline CDR1 is LGHNA and CDR2 YNFKEQ. V lost 0 bases to trimming and J lost 4 bases; unmatched junction nucleotides: 8. CDR3 amino acids: CASSQDIGGGAYGYTF. Here the CDR3 DNA reads TGTGCCAGCAGCCAAGATATAGGAGGGGGCGCCTATGGCTACACCTTC.

The chain is built from TRBV4-3 and TRBJ1-5, with D possibly TRBD1 on 6 matching bases. The CDR3 spans 16 residues. V gave up 0 bases and J gave up 4 bases, with 13 bases separating them. Germline CDR1 LGHNA, CDR2 YSLEER. CDR3 sequence (DNA): TGCGCCAGCAGCCAAGACCGCCCAGGGGAGAATCAGCCCCAGCATTTT. Translating it yields CASSQDRPGENQPQHF.

This sequence joins TRBV7-8 and TRBJ2-7, with D uncertain. The CDR3 consists of 16 residues. Trimming pared 4 bases from V and 6 bases from J, leaving 22 bases between. Germline CDR1 SGHVS, CDR2 FQNEAQ. CDR3 residues: CASSSRAGSQTLEQYF. As DNA, the CDR3 is TGTGCCAGCAGCTCAAGGGCTGGGTCACAAACCCTCGAGCAGTACTTC.

This clone was detected once. The V gene is TRBV28, the J gene TRBJ1-1; a possible D gene is TRBD1 (6 bases). Per the germline V gene, CDR1 is MDHEN and CDR2 is SYDVKM. The CDR3 length is 15 residues. V shed 2 bases and J shed 5 bases, with 15 bases lying between them. CDR3 residues: CASSLRAGARTEAFF. DNA of the CDR3: TGTGCCAGCAGTTTACGTGCGGGGGCGCGAACTGAAGCTTTCTTT.

This chain connects TRBV3-1 (or the pseudogene TRBV3-2) to TRBJ1-2, with D hard to call. Germline V gives CDR1 LGHDT, CDR2 YNNKEL (reference sequence). The CDR3 is made up of 20 amino acids. V was cut by 1 base and J by 0 bases, with 24 bases left in between. CDR3 region: CASSQVRRFLWEKTNYGYTF. DNA of the CDR3: TGTGCCAGCAGCCAAGTGAGACGGTTTCTCTGGGAGAAGACTAACTATGGCTACACCTTC.

The rearrangement uses TRBV3-1 (or the pseudogene TRBV3-2) and TRBJ1-4, with 7 positions matching TRBD1. This CDR3 is built from 13 residues. Trimming took 4 bases from V and 8 from J; bases not matched to a gene: 4. Looked up from germline, CDR1 is LGHDT and CDR2 is YNNKEL (reference sequence). The CDR3 DNA sequence: TGTGCCAGCAGCCTCAACAGGGGCGAAAAACTGTTTTTT. It is translated as CASSLNRGEKLFF.

The chain links TRBV6-5 to TRBJ2-3, with 9 bases that match TRBD1. V lost 8 bases and J lost 3; bases outside the gene matches: 9. CDR3 length equals 15 residues. Germline CDR1 MNHEY, CDR2 SVGAGI. The CDR3 protein is CASHPGQGRTDTQYF. The CDR3, as DNA: TGTGCCAGCCACCCGGGACAGGGTAGAACAGATACGCAGTATTTT.

V usage is TRBV28 and J usage is TRBJ2-3; D call uncertain. CDR3 length equals 15 residues. Germline CDR1 and CDR2: MDHEN and SYDVKM. The V end lost 6 bases, the J end lost 1 base, and 14 bases lay between the germline ends. The CDR3 region is CASRPDLPRTDTQYF. In DNA, the CDR3 is TGTGCCAGCAGACCGGACCTCCCCCGCACAGATACGCAGTATTTT.

The count of this clone is one. The chain combines TRBV19 with TRBJ1-3, with D possibly matching TRBD1 (5 bases). The CDR3 runs 18 residues. V was pared by 6 bases and J by 1 base, with 22 bases between. CDR1 is LNHDA, CDR2 SQIVND, per germline (reference sequence). CDR3 protein: CASSPTGQTLLSGNTIYF. Here the CDR3 DNA reads TGTGCCAGTAGCCCAACCGGACAAACCCTACTGTCTGGAAACACCATATATTTT.

This chain links TRBV7-6 with TRBJ1-1; no definite D call. The germline CDR1 and CDR2 sequences are SGHVS and FNYEAQ. This CDR3 is 16 amino acids long. Trimming pared 4 bases from V and 0 bases from J, leaving 15 bases between. The CDR3 protein is CASSSTGVPVNTEAFF. CDR3 DNA: TGTGCCAGCAGCTCTACTGGGGTGCCGGTGAACACTGAAGCTTTCTTT.

The chain combines TRBV19 with TRBJ2-6; a weak D match, TRBD1 (5 bases). V lost 4 bases and J 3 bases, leaving 10 bases between the germline ends. This CDR3 is built from 15 residues. The germline gives CDR1 LNHDA, CDR2 SQIVND (reference sequence). In nucleotides, the CDR3 is TGTGCCAGTAGTACAGGGTTAATTGGGGCCAACGTCCTGACTTTC. Translation gives CASSTGLIGANVLTF.

J is TRBJ1-2 and V is TRBV6-1; possible D gene TRBD1, 5 bases. The germline V gene has CDR1 MNHNS and CDR2 SASEGT. The CDR3 totals 14 residues. V gave up 2 bases and J gave up 3 bases, with 10 bases separating them. The chain's CDR3 is CASSERGHDYGYTF. The CDR3 nucleotides read TGTGCCAGCAGTGAACGCGGACACGACTATGGCTACACCTTC.